Listed below are T cell receptor beta chains from one sample, sequenced in a study of sequential checkpoint blockade in melanoma. Sequenced by immunoSEQ multiplex PCR; TCRdb stores in-frame clones only, minus some. The sample includes about 40,000 clones, 70% to 90% of them seen just once. The sequenced sample was CD8+ T cells sorted from blood (inferred from file names), obtained from a patient given nivolumab and ipilimumab in sequence. Receptors originate from a human donor with melanoma. Both conserved end residues are part of each CDR3. The D gene is left open where the match is weak. A row's size may be missing; if present it is once, few, many or a size class.

v_gene: TRBV9; abundance: once; d_gene: TRBD1; j_gene: TRBJ1-1; CDR3aa: CASSEQGGNTEAFF; CDR3nt: TGTGCCAGCAGCGAGCAGGGGGGGAACACTGAAGCTTTCTTT
v_gene: TRBV2; abundance: once; d_gene: .; j_gene: TRBJ1-2; CDR3aa: CASSETGSYGYTF; CDR3nt: TGTGCCAGCAGTGAGACAGGCAGCTATGGCTACACCTTC
v_gene: TRBV9; abundance: once; d_gene: TRBD2; j_gene: TRBJ2-5; CDR3aa: CASSGSGLAGSAGTQYF; CDR3nt: TGTGCCAGCAGCGGCTCGGGACTAGCGGGGTCCGCGGGGACCCAGTACTTC
v_gene: TRBV25-1; abundance: .; d_gene: TRBD2; j_gene: TRBJ2-5; CDR3aa: CASSEYSTSGEGEQYF; CDR3nt: TGTGCCAGCAGTGAATATTCGACTAGCGGCGAGGGGGAGCAGTACTTC
v_gene: TRBV6-1; abundance: .; d_gene: .; j_gene: TRBJ1-1; CDR3aa: CASRDGNENTEAFF; CDR3nt: TGTGCCAGCCGGGATGGCAATGAGAACACTGAAGCTTTCTTT
v_gene: TRBV27; abundance: .; d_gene: TRBD2; j_gene: TRBJ2-7; CDR3aa: CASREWTSGNYEQYF; CDR3nt: TGTGCCAGCAGGGAATGGACTAGCGGGAACTACGAGCAGTACTTC
v_gene: TRBV27; abundance: .; d_gene: .; j_gene: TRBJ2-3; CDR3aa: CASSLVPSTDTQYF; CDR3nt: TGTGCCAGCAGTTTAGTTCCTAGCACAGATACGCAGTATTTT
v_gene: TRBV5-6; abundance: .; d_gene: TRBD1; j_gene: TRBJ1-4; CDR3aa: CASSSKTGVSTWAEEKLFF; CDR3nt: TGTGCCAGCAGCTCGAAAACAGGGGTTTCGACGTGGGCAGAAGAAAAACTGTTTTTT
v_gene: TRBV6-6; abundance: .; d_gene: .; j_gene: TRBJ1-5; CDR3aa: CASSYKSGDQPQHF; CDR3nt: TGTGCCAGCAGTTACAAGTCGGGGGATCAGCCCCAGCATTTT
v_gene: TRBV6-5; abundance: .; d_gene: TRBD1; j_gene: TRBJ1-2; CDR3aa: CASSYGQGWGYTF; CDR3nt: TGTGCCAGCAGTTACGGACAGGGCTGGGGCTACACCTTC
v_gene: TRBV5-1; abundance: once; d_gene: .; j_gene: TRBJ2-7; CDR3aa: CASSPQRTNSYEQYF; CDR3nt: TGCGCCAGCAGTCCCCAGAGGACTAACTCCTACGAGCAGTACTTC
v_gene: TRBV4-3; abundance: .; d_gene: TRBD1; j_gene: TRBJ1-4; CDR3aa: CASSQATGKSEKLFF; CDR3nt: TGCGCCAGCAGCCAGGCGACAGGGAAATCTGAAAAACTGTTTTTT
v_gene: TRBV19; abundance: .; d_gene: .; j_gene: TRBJ2-1; CDR3aa: CASRRDFNNEQFF; CDR3nt: TGTGCCAGTAGGCGGGACTTCAACAATGAGCAGTTCTTC
v_gene: TRBV4-3; abundance: once; d_gene: .; j_gene: TRBJ2-5; CDR3aa: CASSRTTGDQETQYF; CDR3nt: TGCGCCAGCAGCCGCACAACAGGAGACCAAGAGACCCAGTACTTC
v_gene: TRBV6-4; abundance: .; d_gene: TRBD2; j_gene: TRBJ2-5; CDR3aa: CASRARLAGAHETQYF; CDR3nt: TGTGCCAGCAGAGCCAGACTAGCGGGCGCCCACGAGACCCAGTACTTC
v_gene: TRBV9; abundance: .; d_gene: TRBD2; j_gene: TRBJ2-1; CDR3aa: CASSVVERGIYNEQFF; CDR3nt: TGTGCCAGCAGCGTAGTAGAGCGGGGGATCTACAATGAGCAGTTCTTC
v_gene: TRBV11-2; abundance: .; d_gene: .; j_gene: TRBJ2-7; CDR3aa: CASSLDPYSYEQYF; CDR3nt: TGTGCCAGCAGCTTAGACCCGTACTCCTACGAGCAGTACTTC
v_gene: TRBV4-3; abundance: few; d_gene: .; j_gene: TRBJ1-4; CDR3aa: CASSQDLGHREKLFF; CDR3nt: TGCGCCAGCAGCCAAGATCTGGGACACAGGGAAAAACTGTTTTTT
v_gene: TRBV30; abundance: .; d_gene: TRBD1; j_gene: TRBJ2-1; CDR3aa: CAWSVGTGEQFF; CDR3nt: TGTGCCTGGAGTGTGGGGACAGGTGAGCAGTTCTTC
v_gene: TRBV6-4; abundance: once; d_gene: TRBD2; j_gene: TRBJ2-3; CDR3aa: CASSDGTSGTDTQYF; CDR3nt: TGTGCCAGCAGTGACGGGACTAGCGGGACAGATACGCAGTATTTT
v_gene: TRBV7-6; abundance: .; d_gene: TRBD2; j_gene: TRBJ2-1; CDR3aa: CASSRDRGTSGRASQFF; CDR3nt: TGTGCCAGCAGCCGCGACAGGGGGACTAGCGGGAGGGCCTCGCAGTTCTTC
v_gene: TRBV5-4; abundance: once; d_gene: .; j_gene: TRBJ1-1; CDR3aa: CAWSPGNTEAFF; CDR3nt: TGTGCGTGGTCACCGGGGAACACTGAAGCTTTCTTT
v_gene: TRBV2; abundance: .; d_gene: TRBD2; j_gene: TRBJ2-7; CDR3aa: CASSMTSGAYEQYF; CDR3nt: TGTGCCAGCAGTATGACTAGCGGGGCCTACGAGCAGTACTTC